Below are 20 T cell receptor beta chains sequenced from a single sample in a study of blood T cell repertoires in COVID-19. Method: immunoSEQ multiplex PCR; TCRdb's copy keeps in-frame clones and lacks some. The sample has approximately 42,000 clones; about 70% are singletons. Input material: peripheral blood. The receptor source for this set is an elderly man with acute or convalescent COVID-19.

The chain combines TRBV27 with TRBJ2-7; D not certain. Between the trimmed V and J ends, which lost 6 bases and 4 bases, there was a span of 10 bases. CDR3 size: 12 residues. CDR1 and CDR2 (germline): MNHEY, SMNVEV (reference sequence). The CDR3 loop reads CASRSQWYEQYF. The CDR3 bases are TGTGCCAGCAGATCTCAGTGGTACGAGCAGTACTTC.

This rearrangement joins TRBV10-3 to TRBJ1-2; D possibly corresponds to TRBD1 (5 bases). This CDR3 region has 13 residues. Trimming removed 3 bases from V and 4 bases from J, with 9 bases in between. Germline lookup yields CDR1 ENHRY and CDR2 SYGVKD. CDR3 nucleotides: TGTGCCATCAGTGAAGGGGAGGGCTATGGCTACACCTTC. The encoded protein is CAISEGEGYGYTF.

CDR3 sequence reads: CASSSSSGGGDTQYF. Here the CDR3 DNA reads TGTGCCAGCAGTTCGTCTAGCGGAGGGGGGGATACGCAGTATTTT. V usage is TRBV6-6 and J usage is TRBJ2-3; D may be TRBD2 (7 bases). This CDR3 is 15 amino acids long. The V and J ends lost 4 bases and 6 bases respectively, with 17 bases between them. Germline V gives CDR1 MNHNY, CDR2 SVGAGI (reference sequence).

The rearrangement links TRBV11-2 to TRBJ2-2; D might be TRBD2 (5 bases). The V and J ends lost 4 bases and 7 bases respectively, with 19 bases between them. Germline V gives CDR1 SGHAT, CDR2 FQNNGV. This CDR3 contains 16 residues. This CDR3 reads CASSSPLRVSSGELFF. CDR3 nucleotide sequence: TGTGCCAGCAGCTCCCCCTTGCGGGTCAGCAGCGGGGAGCTGTTTTTT.

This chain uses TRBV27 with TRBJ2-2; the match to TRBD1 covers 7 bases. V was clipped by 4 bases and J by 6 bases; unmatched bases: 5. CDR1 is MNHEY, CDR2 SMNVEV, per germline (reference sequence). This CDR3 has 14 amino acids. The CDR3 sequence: CASSYRTGSGELFF. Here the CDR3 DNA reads TGTGCCAGCAGTTATCGGACAGGTTCCGGGGAGCTGTTTTTT.

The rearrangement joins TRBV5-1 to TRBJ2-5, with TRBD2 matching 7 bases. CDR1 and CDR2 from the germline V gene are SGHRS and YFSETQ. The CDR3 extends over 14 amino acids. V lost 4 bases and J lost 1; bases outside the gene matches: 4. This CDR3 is CASSGGGPQETQYF. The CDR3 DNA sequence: TGCGCCAGCAGCGGCGGGGGACCCCAAGAGACCCAGTACTTC.

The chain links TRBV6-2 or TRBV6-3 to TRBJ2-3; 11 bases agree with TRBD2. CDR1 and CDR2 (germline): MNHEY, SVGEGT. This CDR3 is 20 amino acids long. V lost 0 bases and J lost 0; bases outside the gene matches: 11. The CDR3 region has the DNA TGTGCCAGCAGTTACTCGAAGAAACTAGCGGGAGTGCCTAGCACAGATACGCAGTATTTT. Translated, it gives CASSYSKKLAGVPSTDTQYF.

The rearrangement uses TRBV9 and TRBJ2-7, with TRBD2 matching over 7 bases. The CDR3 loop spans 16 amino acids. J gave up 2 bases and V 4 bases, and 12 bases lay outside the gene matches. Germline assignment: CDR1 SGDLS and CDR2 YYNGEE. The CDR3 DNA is TGTGCCAGCAGCCCCGAACTAGCGCCTTACCCCTACGAGCAGTACTTC. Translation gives CASSPELAPYPYEQYF.

CDR3 loop: CASSPQAGVISDTQYF. The CDR3 DNA reads TGTGCCAGCAGCCCCCAGGCGGGAGTAATCTCAGATACGCAGTATTTT. This rearrangement joins TRBV7-3 to TRBJ2-3, with 7 bases matching TRBD2. The CDR3 spans 16 residues. Germline V gene data show CDR1 as SGHTA and CDR2 as FQGTGA. Trimming at V came to 5 bases and at J to 4 bases, leaving 12 bases not matched to a gene.

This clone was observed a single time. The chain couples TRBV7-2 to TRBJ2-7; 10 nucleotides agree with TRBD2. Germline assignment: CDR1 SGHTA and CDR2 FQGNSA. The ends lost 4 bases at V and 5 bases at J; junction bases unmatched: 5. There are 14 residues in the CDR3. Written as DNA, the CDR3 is TGTGCCAGCAGCTCAGGACTAGCGGCCCACGAGCAGTACTTC. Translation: CASSSGLAAHEQYF.

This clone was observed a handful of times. The CDR3 reads CASSHQNSNQPQHF. CDR3 nucleotides: TGTGCCAGCAGCCATCAGAATAGCAATCAGCCCCAGCATTTT. V gene TRBV7-9 combines with J gene TRBJ1-5; no firm D call. V was shortened by 5 bases and J by 0 bases, with 8 bases between the two germline ends. The CDR3 has 14 residues. The germline V gene has CDR1 SEHNR and CDR2 FQNEAQ (reference sequence).

CDR3: CASSSGTSGAYEQYF. CDR3 coding DNA: TGTGCCAGCAGCTCCGGGACAAGTGGCGCCTACGAGCAGTACTTC. This chain connects TRBV11-1 to TRBJ2-7; D may be TRBD1 (6 bases). V gave up 4 bases and J gave up 2 bases, with 15 bases separating them. This CDR3 region has 15 residues. The germline CDR1 and CDR2 sequences are SGHAT and FQDESV (reference sequence).

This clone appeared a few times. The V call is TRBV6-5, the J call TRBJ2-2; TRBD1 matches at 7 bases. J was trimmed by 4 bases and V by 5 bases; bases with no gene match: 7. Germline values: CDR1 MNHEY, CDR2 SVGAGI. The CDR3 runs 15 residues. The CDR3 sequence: CASSNRGTLTGELFF. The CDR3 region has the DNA TGTGCCAGCAGTAACAGGGGAACCCTCACCGGGGAGCTGTTTTTT.

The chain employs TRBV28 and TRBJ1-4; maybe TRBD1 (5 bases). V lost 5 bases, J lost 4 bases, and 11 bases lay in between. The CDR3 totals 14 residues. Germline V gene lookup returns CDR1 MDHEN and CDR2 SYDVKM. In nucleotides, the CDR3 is TGTGCCAGCAGTAAGGGGCAGGGTAATGAAAAACTGTTTTTT. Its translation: CASSKGQGNEKLFF.

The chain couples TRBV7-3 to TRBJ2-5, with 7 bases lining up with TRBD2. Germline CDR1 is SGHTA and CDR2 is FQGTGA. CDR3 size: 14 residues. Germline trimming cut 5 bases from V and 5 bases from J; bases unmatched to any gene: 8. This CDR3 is CASSPSGVRETQYF. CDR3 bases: TGTGCCAGCAGCCCAAGCGGGGTGAGGGAGACCCAGTACTTC.

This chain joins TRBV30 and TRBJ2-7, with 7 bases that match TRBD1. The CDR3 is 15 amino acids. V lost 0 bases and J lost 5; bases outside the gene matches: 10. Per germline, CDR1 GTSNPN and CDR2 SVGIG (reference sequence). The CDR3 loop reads CAWSVIGQAFHEQYF. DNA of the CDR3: TGTGCCTGGAGTGTAATCGGACAGGCCTTTCACGAGCAGTACTTC.

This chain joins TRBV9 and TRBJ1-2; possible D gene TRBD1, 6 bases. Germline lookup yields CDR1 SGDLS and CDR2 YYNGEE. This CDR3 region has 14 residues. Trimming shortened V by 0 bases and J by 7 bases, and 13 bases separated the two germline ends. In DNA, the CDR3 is TGTGCCAGCAGCGTAGAAACAGGGTTTGGTGGCTACACCTTC. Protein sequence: CASSVETGFGGYTF.

Written as DNA, the CDR3 is TGTGCCAGCAGCTTAATAGGGGCAAACACTGAAGCTTTCTTT. As protein: CASSLIGANTEAFF. This chain uses TRBV7-8 with TRBJ1-1; perhaps TRBD1 as D (5 bases). Trimming took 2 bases from V and 2 from J, leaving 9 bases between them. Germline assignment: CDR1 SGHVS and CDR2 FQNEAQ. The CDR3 is made up of 14 amino acids.

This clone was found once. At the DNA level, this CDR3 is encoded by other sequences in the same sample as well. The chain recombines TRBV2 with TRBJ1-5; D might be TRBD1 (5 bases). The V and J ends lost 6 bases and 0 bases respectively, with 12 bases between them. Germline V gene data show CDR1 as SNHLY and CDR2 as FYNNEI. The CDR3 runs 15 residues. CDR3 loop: CASSRDRYSNQPQHF. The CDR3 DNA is TGTGCCAGCAGCCGCGACAGATATAGCAATCAGCCCCAGCATTTT. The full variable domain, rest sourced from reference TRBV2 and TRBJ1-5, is EPEVTQTPSHQVTQMGQEVILRCVPISNHLYFYWYRQILGQKVEFLVSFYNNEISEKSEIFDDQFSVERPDGSNFTLKIRSTKLEDSAMYFCASSRDRYSNQPQHFGDGTRLSIL.

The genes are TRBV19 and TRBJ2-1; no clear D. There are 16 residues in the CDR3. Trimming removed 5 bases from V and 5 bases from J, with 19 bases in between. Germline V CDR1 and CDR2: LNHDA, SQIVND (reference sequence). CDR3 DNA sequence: TGTGCCAGTAGTCCCTTTCAAGCGCCCCCCCACAATGAGCAGTTCTTC. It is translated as CASSPFQAPPHNEQFF.